This entry features one TCR beta chain sequence. Compared with germline, one end of the junction differs, possibly owing to a read error. TCR beta cDNA was reverse-transcribed from roughly 0.45 ug of total RNA. The reaction used a constant-region primer and ProtoScript II reverse transcriptase. Sequencing libraries for TCR beta derived from three nested multiplex PCR rounds that used slightly modified ARM-PCR. With TRBV1-TRBV30 forward primers and a C-beta reverse primer, the first two PCR rounds were run for approximately 10 cycles each. TCRdb independently ran MiXCR on the multiplex PCR reads; one entry per CDR3 protein. The data contain 50,000 to 65,000 distinct CDR3 sequences, approximately 74% of them singletons. This entry comes from a study of tumor-infiltrating lymphocytes in primary liver carcinoma. The source material, roughly 20-31 mg of unsorted bulk tissue, was used to co-extract RNA and DNA.

The CDR3 has 14 residues. The germline CDR1 and CDR2 sequences are KGHDR and SFDVKD. V gene TRBV24-1 combines with J gene TRBJ2-5; 9 nucleotides agree with TRBD1. The sequenced material came from liver tumor tissue from sampling region 4. Subset reported: tumor region T4, right-lateral pole. The TCR was taken from a man in his forties or fifties with primary liver carcinoma and hepatitis B virus infection. CDR3 bases: TGTGCCACTCGACAGGGGGGGAACCACGAGACCCAGCACTTC. Its translation: CATRQGGNHETQHF.